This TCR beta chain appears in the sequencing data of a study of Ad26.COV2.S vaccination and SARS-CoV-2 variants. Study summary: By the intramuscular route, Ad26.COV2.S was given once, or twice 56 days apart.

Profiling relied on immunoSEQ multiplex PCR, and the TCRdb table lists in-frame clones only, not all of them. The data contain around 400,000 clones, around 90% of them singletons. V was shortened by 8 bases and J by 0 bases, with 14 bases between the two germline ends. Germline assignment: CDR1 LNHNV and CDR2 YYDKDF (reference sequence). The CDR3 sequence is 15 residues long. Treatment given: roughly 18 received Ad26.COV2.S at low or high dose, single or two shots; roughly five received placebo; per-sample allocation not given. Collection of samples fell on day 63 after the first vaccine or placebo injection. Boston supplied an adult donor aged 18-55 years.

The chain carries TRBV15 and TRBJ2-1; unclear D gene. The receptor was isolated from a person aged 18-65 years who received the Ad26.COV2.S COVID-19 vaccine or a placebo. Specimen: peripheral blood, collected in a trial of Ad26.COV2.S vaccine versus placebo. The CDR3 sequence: CATATGASSYNEQFF. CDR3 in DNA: TGTGCCACCGCAACGGGCGCCAGCTCCTACAATGAGCAGTTCTTC.